Below are 25 T cell receptor beta chains sequenced from a single sample in a study of shared clonotypes between healthy human individuals (dated by TCRdb to the early 2020s). Library preparation was by the immunoSEQ multiplex PCR assay. Imported from immuneACCESS, the table was reduced by TCRdb to in-frame sequences with V and J called. These copies leave out some clones; in studies compared against another copy, an unresolved V gene accounts for under half, and the cause of the remainder is not known. Counted in this sample were more than 400,000 clones; approximately 84% of them appeared once. Of the sample, roughly 13% falls within the top ten clones. Source material: PBMCs. These receptors all stem from a woman between 40 and 55 years old in good health. Some clones in this sample may be carry-over from other donors' samples.

Comments on this clone: Germline and junction disagree at one end, which may indicate a read error. V gene TRBV7-7 combines with J gene TRBJ2-5, with D possibly TRBD1 on 5 matching bases. CDR3 length equals 13 residues. The V gene's germline CDR1 is SSHAT and CDR2 FNYEAQ (reference sequence). The CDR3 sequence: CASSYDRQETQYF. The CDR3 nucleotides are TGTGCTAGCAGCTATGACAGACAAGAGACCCAGTACTTC.

This sequence joins TRBV4-2 and TRBJ1-4, with D perhaps TRBD1 (6 bases). Germline assignment: CDR1 LGHNA and CDR2 YNFKEQ. The CDR3 extends over 15 amino acids. V was trimmed by 4 bases and J by 8 bases, leaving 17 bases between them. CDR3 nucleotides: TGTGCCAGCAGCCCGACCTCAGGACAGCAAGAAAAACTGTTTTTT. As protein: CASSPTSGQQEKLFF.

Details on this clone: A far larger clone lies a single base away; this is likely a read error. The chain combines TRBV7-9 with TRBJ2-1; D not certain. The CDR3 sequence is 12 residues long. Germline assignment: CDR1 SEHNR and CDR2 FQNEAQ (reference sequence). V was clipped by 1 base and J by 5 bases, with 3 bases between them. CDR3 residues: CASSLEDNEQFF. The CDR3, as DNA: TGTGCCAGCAGCTTAGAAGACAATGAGCAGTTCTTC.

V is TRBV30 and J is TRBJ1-1; D not certain. The CDR3 covers 13 residues. Germline V gene data show CDR1 as GTSNPN and CDR2 as SVGIG (reference sequence). V was clipped by 2 bases and J by 4 bases, with 11 bases between them. Here the CDR3 reads CAWSTGRGTEAFF. As DNA, the CDR3 is TGTGCCTGGAGTACTGGGCGCGGCACTGAAGCTTTCTTT.

The rearrangement links TRBV28 to TRBJ2-7; 8 bases line up with TRBD1. The trim removed 7 bases at V and 1 base at J, leaving 9 bases unmatched. The CDR3 extends over 15 amino acids. Germline assignment: CDR1 MDHEN and CDR2 SYDVKM. CDR3 in amino acids: CASTRDRTFSYEQYF. The CDR3 bases are TGTGCCAGCACCAGGGACAGGACCTTTTCCTACGAGCAGTACTTC.

V gene TRBV19 combines with J gene TRBJ1-1, with D hard to call. There are 15 residues in the CDR3. Germline values: CDR1 LNHDA, CDR2 SQIVND (reference sequence). V gave up 1 base and J gave up 1 base, with 10 bases separating them. The CDR3 spells CASSIAAPGNTEAFF. The CDR3 DNA follows: TGTGCCAGTAGTATAGCCGCCCCGGGGAACACTGAAGCTTTCTTT.

V gene TRBV2 combines with J gene TRBJ1-1, with 7 bases that match TRBD1. Germline-derived CDR1 and CDR2 are SNHLY and FYNNEI. J lost 4 bases, V lost 5 bases, and 1 base had no gene match. This CDR3 comprises 12 residues. CDR3 residues: CASSPGGTEAFF. CDR3 bases: TGTGCCAGCAGTCCAGGGGGCACTGAAGCTTTCTTT.

The rearrangement uses TRBV28 and TRBJ2-3; no definite D call. This CDR3 contains 12 residues. The V gene's germline CDR1 is MDHEN and CDR2 SYDVKM. V was pared by 2 bases and J by 4 bases, with 4 bases between. The CDR3 DNA sequence: TGTGCCAGCAGTTTAAATTCAGATACGCAGTATTTT. Translating gives CASSLNSDTQYF.

The chain links TRBV4-2 to TRBJ1-1, with 8 bases fitting TRBD1. The CDR3 runs 14 residues. Per germline, CDR1 LGHNA and CDR2 YNFKEQ. Unmatched junction bases numbered 9, after V lost 7 bases and J lost 5 bases. The CDR3 DNA follows: TGTGCCAGCACCTCAGGGGGCGATTGGACTGAAGCTTTCTTT. Residues: CASTSGGDWTEAFF.

The chain carries TRBV5-1 and TRBJ2-1; 11 bases map to TRBD2. The CDR3 is 16 residues long. V gave up 4 bases and J gave up 7 bases; unmatched junction bases: 10. Looked up from germline, CDR1 is SGHRS and CDR2 is YFSETQ. Here the CDR3 reads CASSTLPGLAENEQFF. The CDR3 DNA is TGCGCCAGCAGCACCCTGCCGGGACTAGCGGAAAATGAGCAGTTCTTC.

This clone was observed a single time. The chain links TRBV4-3 to TRBJ2-2, with 12 nucleotides matching TRBD2. This CDR3 is built from 18 residues. V lost 3 bases and J lost 4; bases outside the gene matches: 9. Germline CDR1 reads LGHNA; CDR2 reads YSLEER. DNA for the CDR3: TGCGCCAGCAGCCAGGACCCTAGCGGGAGGGCCCTCACCGGGGAGCTGTTTTTT. It codes for CASSQDPSGRALTGELFF.

The rearrangement joins TRBV29-1 to TRBJ2-1; TRBD1 matches at 8 bases. The CDR3 has 14 residues. CDR1 and CDR2 (germline): SQVTM, ANQGSEA. The V gene end was trimmed by 5 bases and the J gene end by 4 bases; junction bases not matched to a gene: 7. The CDR3 region is CSVHRDRLYNEQFF. The CDR3, as DNA: TGCAGCGTTCACCGGGACAGGCTATACAATGAGCAGTTCTTC.

This clone was seen repeatedly, ten times or more. The chain joins TRBV7-8 to TRBJ2-7, with TRBD2 matching 9 bases. Germline V gives CDR1 SGHVS, CDR2 FQNEAQ. The CDR3 extends over 14 amino acids. J gave up 3 bases and V 5 bases, and 5 bases lay outside the gene matches. DNA of the CDR3: TGTGCCAGCAGCCCTTCGACTAGCGGCTACGAGCAGTACTTC. This sequence encodes CASSPSTSGYEQYF. Supplemented by reference TRBV7-8 and TRBJ2-7, the full variable domain reads GAGVSQSPRYKVAKRGQDVALRCDPISGHVSLFWYQQALGQGPEFLTYFQNEAQLDKSGLPSDRFFAERPEGSVSTLKIQRTQQEDSAVYLCASSPSTSGYEQYFGPGTRLTVT.

The V and J genes are TRBV6-5 and TRBJ2-7; 9 bases map to TRBD2. Unmatched junction bases numbered 7, after V lost 0 bases and J lost 4 bases. The CDR3 has 16 residues. Germline values: CDR1 MNHEY, CDR2 SVGAGI. CDR3 amino acids: CASSYSGGRGNYEQYF. CDR3 bases: TGTGCCAGCAGTTACTCTGGCGGGAGGGGAAATTACGAGCAGTACTTC.

The V call is TRBV10-3, the J call TRBJ2-3; 7 bases line up with TRBD2. V shed 4 bases and J 3 bases; nucleotides not matched to a gene: 7. The CDR3 totals 15 residues. Germline V lookup: CDR1 ENHRY, CDR2 SYGVKD. CDR3 protein: CAISGGRGLTDTQYF. The CDR3 DNA reads as TGTGCCATCAGTGGGGGGAGGGGACTGACAGATACGCAGTATTTT.

Comments on this clone: A far larger clone is off by one base, so a read error is likely. This rearrangement joins TRBV5-1 to TRBJ2-7; D ambiguous. Germline V gene sequence: CDR1 SGHRS, CDR2 YFSETQ. CDR3 size: 13 residues. The CDR3 is CASSAGSTYGQYF. The CDR3 DNA is TGCGCCAGCAGCGCTGGATCCACCTACGGGCAGTACTTC.

A note on this clone: One junction end disagrees with the germline gene, perhaps due to a read error. This chain connects TRBV4-1 to TRBJ2-1, with D possibly TRBD1 on 6 matching bases. This CDR3 comprises 13 residues. CDR1 is MGHRA and CDR2 is YSYEKL in the germline V gene. The CDR3 loop is CASSQGTASVRVF. Written as DNA, the CDR3 is TGCGCCAGCAGCCAAGGGACAGCGTCCGTTAGGGTCTTC.

The rearrangement links TRBV28 to TRBJ1-2; D is undetermined. Germline CDR1 MDHEN, CDR2 SYDVKM. Trimming stripped 8 bases from V and 6 bases from J, with 13 bases between. The CDR3 covers 12 residues. This CDR3 reads CASRGIRDGYTF. Here the CDR3 DNA reads TGTGCCAGCCGGGGAATTAGGGATGGCTACACCTTC.

In DNA, the CDR3 is TGTGCCAGCAGCCCCGGACTAGCGAGGTCCGGGGAGCTGTTTTTT. It is translated as CASSPGLARSGELFF. The gene calls are TRBV7-3 and TRBJ2-2; 9 bases match TRBD2. The CDR3 runs to 15 residues. Germline trimming cut 5 bases from V and 6 bases from J; bases unmatched to any gene: 7. The germline CDR1 and CDR2 sequences are SGHTA and FQGTGA.

This clone was recorded once. One base separates it from a far larger clone, so it is likely a read error. This chain joins TRBV6-1 and TRBJ1-2; D remains unclear. Per the germline V gene, CDR1 is MNHNS and CDR2 is SASEGT. The CDR3 loop spans 13 amino acids. The CDR3 DNA is TGTGCCAGAAGTGAACTGGGATACTATGGCTACACCTTC. This codes for CARSELGYYGYTF.

The CDR3 region has the DNA TGTGCCAGCAGTTTACCCCCCGGGCAGGAGGCCGAGCAGTTCTTC. Its protein is CASSLPPGQEAEQFF. The chain combines TRBV28 with TRBJ2-1; TRBD2 might be the D (5 bases). The CDR3 spans 15 residues. Trimming cost V 2 bases and J 10 bases, with 18 bases left between them. Germline V CDR1 and CDR2: MDHEN, SYDVKM.

The gene calls are TRBV2 and TRBJ2-5; D is uncertain. V lost 1 base and J 2 bases, leaving 11 bases between the germline ends. CDR1 SNHLY and CDR2 FYNNEI come from the germline V gene. CDR3 length equals 15 residues. CDR3 coding DNA: TGTGCCAGCAGTGAAGACAGTCCGAGACAAGAGACCCAGTACTTC. It yields the protein CASSEDSPRQETQYF.

This chain uses TRBV2 with TRBJ2-2, with D possibly TRBD1 on 5 matching bases. The CDR3 length is 16 residues. Trimming took 8 bases from V and 5 from J, leaving 21 bases between them. Germline V gives CDR1 SNHLY, CDR2 FYNNEI. Written as DNA, the CDR3 is TGTGCCAGCTCTCCCCTGGGGCAGGGCAGAACCGGGGAGCTGTTTTTT. Its protein is CASSPLGQGRTGELFF.

The CDR3 reads CASRQAGGLSGNTIYF. The CDR3 DNA is TGCGCCAGCAGGCAAGCAGGGGGCCTCTCTGGAAACACCATATATTTT. The V and J genes are TRBV5-1 and TRBJ1-3; 8 positions match TRBD1. The V segment lost 5 bases and the J segment 0 bases; nucleotides outside the gene matches: 7. The germline gives CDR1 SGHRS, CDR2 YFSETQ. The CDR3 contains 16 residues.

This chain joins TRBV18 and TRBJ2-3, with a tentative D call TRBD1 (5 bases). CDR1 is KGHSH, CDR2 LQKENI, per germline. The CDR3 is 17 amino acids. The V end was cut by 1 base, the J end by 2 bases, with 16 bases between. DNA of the CDR3: TGTGCCAGCTCACCACGGCAGGGCCAGGCCTACACAGATACGCAGTATTTT. Amino acid sequence: CASSPRQGQAYTDTQYF.